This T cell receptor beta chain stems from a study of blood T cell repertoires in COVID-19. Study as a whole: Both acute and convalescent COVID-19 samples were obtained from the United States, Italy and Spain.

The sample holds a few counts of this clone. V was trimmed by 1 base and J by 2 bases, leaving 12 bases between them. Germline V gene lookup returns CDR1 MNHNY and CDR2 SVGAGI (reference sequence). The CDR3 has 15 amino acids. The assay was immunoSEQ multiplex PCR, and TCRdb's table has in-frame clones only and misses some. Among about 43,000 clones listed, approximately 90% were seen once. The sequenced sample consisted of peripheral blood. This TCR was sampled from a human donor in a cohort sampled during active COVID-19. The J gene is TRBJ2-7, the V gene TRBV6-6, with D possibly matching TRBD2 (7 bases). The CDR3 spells CASSYLGGATYEQYF. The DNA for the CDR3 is TGTGCCAGCAGTTACTTAGGGGGGGCAACCTACGAGCAGTACTTC.